The 30 T cell receptor beta chains presented below share a single source sample, sequenced in a study of blood T cell repertoires in COVID-19. TCRdb keeps only in-frame clones here, not all; method: immunoSEQ multiplex PCR. The sample lists approximately 250,000 clones, approximately 90% occurring once. What was sequenced was PBMCs or T cells enriched from blood (not recorded which). All receptors come from a man in his forties who had been exposed to COVID-19.

CDR3 coding DNA: TGTGCCAGCAGCCTACAGGTAACCTACGAGCAGTACTTC. Amino acids: CASSLQVTYEQYF. The chain is built from TRBV14 and TRBJ2-7; D is perhaps TRBD1 (5 bases). This CDR3 is built from 13 residues. V lost 4 bases and J lost 2, with 9 bases in between. Germline CDR1 SGHDN, CDR2 FVKESK.

There are a few counts of this clone. The chain couples TRBV5-4 to TRBJ2-7; 12 positions agree with TRBD2. From germline, CDR1 is SGHNT and CDR2 YYREEE (reference sequence). There are 16 residues in the CDR3. J lost 5 bases, V lost 0 bases, and 6 bases had no gene match. CDR3 coding DNA: TGTGCCAGCAGCTTGGAGGCTAGCGGGAGGGCCGACGAGCAGTACTTC. Translation: CASSLEASGRADEQYF.

This rearrangement joins TRBV30 to TRBJ2-1; 8 bases line up with TRBD2. The CDR3 length is 15 residues. The V segment lost 1 base and the J segment 10 bases; nucleotides outside the gene matches: 12. Looked up from germline, CDR1 is GTSNPN and CDR2 is SVGIG (reference sequence). CDR3: CAWSALNGRAGEQFF. Written as DNA, the CDR3 is TGTGCCTGGAGTGCCCTCAACGGGAGGGCCGGGGAGCAGTTCTTC.

This chain joins TRBV29-1 and TRBJ2-1; the D is unclear. Per the germline V gene, CDR1 is SQVTM and CDR2 is ANQGSEA. Trimming took off 0 bases at V and 4 bases at J, with 7 bases between the two ends. There are 13 residues in the CDR3. The CDR3 region has the DNA TGCAGCGTTGAAGAATTGGAGTACAATGAGCAGTTCTTC. It codes for CSVEELEYNEQFF.

The chain joins TRBV30 to TRBJ1-1; possible D gene TRBD1, 6 bases. V lost 2 bases and J 1 base, leaving 8 bases between the germline ends. This CDR3 contains 13 residues. The germline CDR1 and CDR2 sequences are GTSNPN and SVGIG (reference sequence). DNA of the CDR3: TGTGCCTGGAGTACAGGGAGGAACACTGAAGCTTTCTTT. This codes for CAWSTGRNTEAFF.

V is TRBV29-1 and J is TRBJ2-6, with 9 bases that match TRBD1. V trimming: 4 bases; J trimming: 1 base; junction bases outside the gene matches: 2. The CDR3 totals 15 residues. Germline CDR1 SQVTM, CDR2 ANQGSEA. The CDR3 spells CSVGGTGSGANVLTF. The CDR3 region has the DNA TGCAGCGTTGGAGGGACAGGGTCTGGGGCCAACGTCCTGACTTTC.

The chain recombines TRBV7-3 with TRBJ1-1; 9 nucleotides line up with TRBD1. The germline V gene encodes CDR1 SGHTA and CDR2 FQGTGA. The CDR3 loop spans 18 amino acids. V lost 4 bases and J lost 4; bases outside the gene matches: 16. The CDR3: CASSSDLGTGSMRTEAFF. DNA of the CDR3: TGTGCCAGCAGCTCCGACCTTGGGACAGGGAGTATGCGCACTGAAGCTTTCTTT.

V gene TRBV7-2 combines with J gene TRBJ2-3; 9 nucleotides align to TRBD2. Germline V lookup: CDR1 SGHTA, CDR2 FQGNSA. V dropped 5 bases and J dropped 0; count of bases not matched to a gene: 3. The CDR3 contains 15 residues. The CDR3 reads CASSPTSGSTDTQYF. DNA of the CDR3: TGTGCCAGCAGCCCAACTAGCGGGAGCACAGATACGCAGTATTTT. The variable domain in full, completed from reference TRBV7-2 and TRBJ2-3, reads GAGVSQSPSNKVTEKGKDVELRCDPISGHTALYWYRQSLGQGLEFLIYFQGNSAPDKSGLPSDRFSAERTGGSVSTLTIQRTQQEDSAVYLCASSPTSGSTDTQYFGPGTRLTVL.

V is TRBV5-4 and J is TRBJ2-1; 9 bases are shared with TRBD2. The CDR3 loop spans 13 amino acids. The V gene end was trimmed by 5 bases and the J gene end by 7 bases; junction bases not matched to a gene: 4. The germline V gene encodes CDR1 SGHNT and CDR2 YYREEE (reference sequence). CDR3 loop: CASRPSGRNEQFF. Here the CDR3 DNA reads TGTGCCAGCAGGCCCAGCGGGAGGAATGAGCAGTTCTTC.

The sample holds one count of this clone. The chain carries TRBV11-2 and TRBJ1-6; no definite D call. CDR1 is SGHAT and CDR2 is FQNNGV in the germline V gene. V gave up 0 bases and J gave up 5 bases, with 11 bases separating them. The length of the CDR3 is 16 residues. CDR3 amino acids: CASSLDLLSDNSPLHF. CDR3 DNA: TGTGCCAGCAGCTTAGACCTCTTGAGCGATAATTCACCCCTCCACTTT.

The chain joins TRBV28 to TRBJ2-1; the D gene is possibly TRBD2 (6 bases). V lost 6 bases and J lost 2, with 14 bases in between. CDR1 is MDHEN, CDR2 SYDVKM, per germline. CDR3 length: 15 residues. CDR3 in amino acids: CASSPWASAYNEQFF. The CDR3 DNA reads TGTGCCAGCAGCCCTTGGGCTAGCGCCTACAATGAGCAGTTCTTC.

The chain recombines TRBV10-3 with TRBJ2-1, with TRBD2 matching 8 bases. After removal of 0 bases from V and 9 bases from J, the junction contained 7 bases not matched to a gene. The CDR3 spans 15 residues. The germline gives CDR1 ENHRY, CDR2 SYGVKD. The CDR3 is CAISESAGGAGEQFF. The CDR3 bases are TGTGCCATCAGTGAGTCCGCGGGAGGTGCCGGTGAGCAGTTCTTC.

This rearrangement joins TRBV12-3 or TRBV12-4 to TRBJ2-7, with D uncertain. V was pared by 1 base and J by 4 bases, with 5 bases between. The CDR3 sequence is 12 residues long. CDR3 coding DNA: TGTGCCAGCAGTTTAGTTATATACGAGCAGTACTTC. Translating gives CASSLVIYEQYF.

This chain connects TRBV7-3 to TRBJ2-2, with 10 bases aligning to TRBD1. This CDR3 is built from 16 residues. V shed 5 bases, J shed 3 bases, and the junction held 6 bases outside the gene matches. The germline CDR1 and CDR2 sequences are SGHTA and FQGTGA. The CDR3 here is CASSKTGGGHTGELFF. The CDR3, as DNA: TGTGCCAGCAGCAAGACAGGGGGCGGACACACCGGGGAGCTGTTTTTT.

The V and J genes are TRBV18 and TRBJ2-7; 8 nucleotides agree with TRBD1. J lost 6 bases, V lost 3 bases, and 16 bases had no gene match. Germline values: CDR1 KGHSH, CDR2 LQKENI. The length of the CDR3 is 17 residues. CDR3 DNA: TGTGCCAGCTCACCTACAGGGGGTGTTATTAGTTCTCTCGAGCAGTACTTC. Protein product: CASSPTGGVISSLEQYF.

This clone was detected only once. J is TRBJ2-7 and V is TRBV28; 7 bases are a match to TRBD1. Per germline, CDR1 MDHEN and CDR2 SYDVKM. V trimming: 6 bases; J trimming: 0 bases; junction bases outside the gene matches: 8. This CDR3 contains 15 residues. CDR3 amino acids: CASSSPGQSSYEQYF. The CDR3 nucleotides read TGTGCCAGCAGCTCCCCGGGACAGAGCTCCTACGAGCAGTACTTC. The whole variable domain, remainder taken from reference TRBV28 and TRBJ2-7, is DVKVTQSSRYLVKRTGEKVFLECVQDMDHENMFWYRQDPGLGLRLIYFSYDVKMKEKGDIPEGYSVSREKKERFSLILESASTNQTSMYLCASSSPGQSSYEQYFGPGTRLTVT.

CDR3 in amino acids: CASSQDGQGIPGELFF. The CDR3, as DNA: TGTGCCAGCAGCCAAGATGGACAGGGAATACCCGGGGAGCTGTTTTTT. The chain combines TRBV3-1 (or the pseudogene TRBV3-2) with TRBJ2-2, with 8 bases fitting TRBD1. The CDR3 contains 16 residues. The germline V gene encodes CDR1 LGHDT and CDR2 YNNKEL (reference sequence). V was pared by 0 bases and J by 6 bases, with 6 bases of the junction left unmatched.

The gene calls are TRBV10-2 and TRBJ2-5; D remains ambiguous. The V end was cut by 6 bases, the J end by 2 bases, with 7 bases between. The CDR3 is made up of 12 amino acids. Germline V gives CDR1 WSHSY, CDR2 SAAADI. CDR3 bases: TGCGCCAGCAGGAGCGAGCAAGAGACCCAGTACTTC. It specifies CASRSEQETQYF.

V and J are TRBV5-1 and TRBJ2-5; D is possibly TRBD1 (5 bases). Germline assignment: CDR1 SGHRS and CDR2 YFSETQ. There are 17 residues in the CDR3. Trimming removed 3 bases at V and 4 bases at J, with 22 bases between. The CDR3 sequence is CASSWRGQGGLAETQYF. The DNA of the CDR3 is TGCGCCAGCAGCTGGCGTGGGCAGGGTGGTCTCGCAGAGACCCAGTACTTC.

The chain links TRBV6-2 or TRBV6-3 to TRBJ1-4; TRBD1 is a possible D gene (5 bases). This CDR3 spans 15 amino acids. Germline CDR1 is MNHEY and CDR2 is SVGEGT. The V gene lost 4 bases and the J gene lost 11 bases, with 20 bases spanning the gap. The CDR3 region is CASSSPGGTLSKLFF. CDR3 sequence (DNA): TGTGCCAGCAGTTCCCCCGGGGGTACACTTTCGAAACTGTTTTTT.

The chain employs TRBV9 and TRBJ2-1, with TRBD1 identical over 8 bases. The germline CDR1 and CDR2 sequences are SGDLS and YYNGEE. V dropped 0 bases and J dropped 1; count of bases not matched to a gene: 3. The CDR3 extends over 16 amino acids. The CDR3 loop is CASSVDRGLSYNEQFF. The CDR3 DNA reads as TGTGCCAGCAGCGTAGACAGGGGGTTGTCCTACAATGAGCAGTTCTTC.

The chain has TRBV5-1 and TRBJ2-6; tentatively, D is TRBD1 (6 bases). CDR3 size: 17 residues. The germline CDR1 and CDR2 sequences are SGHRS and YFSETQ. Trimming stripped 4 bases from V and 0 bases from J, with 14 bases between. CDR3 residues: CASSHGQTSSGANVLTF. In nucleotides, the CDR3 is TGCGCCAGCAGCCACGGACAGACGAGCTCTGGGGCCAACGTCCTGACTTTC.

CDR3 coding DNA: TGTGCCAGCTCACCTCGACTAGACTCCTACAATGAGCAGTTCTTC. Encoded protein: CASSPRLDSYNEQFF. The genes are TRBV18 and TRBJ2-1; TRBD2 is a possible D gene (6 bases). V lost 3 bases and J 0 bases, leaving 9 bases between the germline ends. This CDR3 has 15 residues. The V gene's germline CDR1 is KGHSH and CDR2 LQKENI.

V is TRBV23-1 and J is TRBJ2-5; 7 bases map to TRBD1. TRBV23-1 is an ORF; its function is uncertain. V lost 3 bases and J lost 2; bases outside the gene matches: 3. The CDR3 has 14 residues. This CDR3 reads CASSQGQLQETQYF. The CDR3 DNA sequence: TGCGCCAGCAGTCAGGGACAGTTACAAGAGACCCAGTACTTC.

The chain carries TRBV4-1 and TRBJ2-7; 10 bases are a match to TRBD2. Trimming removed 8 bases from V and 0 bases from J; junction bases left unmatched: 7. The CDR3 has 15 amino acids. Germline V gene sequence: CDR1 MGHRA, CDR2 YSYEKL. CDR3 bases: TGCGCCAGCGGGCGGACTAGCGGCAGCTCCTACGAGCAGTACTTC. Translating gives CASGRTSGSSYEQYF.

The chain combines TRBV3-1 (or the pseudogene TRBV3-2) with TRBJ1-5; no firm D call. CDR3 length: 16 residues. V was shortened by 1 base and J by 2 bases, with 12 bases between the two germline ends. Per the germline V gene, CDR1 is LGHDT and CDR2 is YNNKEL (reference sequence). The CDR3 DNA reads TGTGCCAGCAGCCAAGTGTACGGGATAGGCAATCAGCCCCAGCATTTT. It specifies CASSQVYGIGNQPQHF.

The chain recombines TRBV19 with TRBJ2-7; 7 positions agree with TRBD1. This CDR3 region has 15 residues. Looked up from germline, CDR1 is LNHDA and CDR2 is SQIVND (reference sequence). V was pared by 3 bases and J by 0 bases, with 5 bases of the junction left unmatched. The CDR3 here is CASSMDGTASYEQYF. The CDR3 coding sequence is TGTGCCAGTAGTATGGACGGGACAGCCTCCTACGAGCAGTACTTC.

The chain combines TRBV5-1 with TRBJ2-3; 9 bases map to TRBD2. This CDR3 comprises 18 residues. Trimming at V came to 1 base and at J to 0 bases, leaving 9 bases not matched to a gene. Germline V gene lookup returns CDR1 SGHRS and CDR2 YFSETQ. The CDR3 DNA sequence: TGCGCCAGCAGCTTGAGGGCTAGCGGGATTTTTAGCACAGATACGCAGTATTTT. Residues: CASSLRASGIFSTDTQYF. The full variable domain, in which reference TRBV5-1 and TRBJ2-3 provide the parts outside the CDR3, is KAGVTQTPRYLIKTRGQQVTLSCSPISGHRSVSWYQQTPGQGLQFLFEYFSETQRNKGNFPGRFSGRQFSNSRSEMNVSTLELGDSALYLCASSLRASGIFSTDTQYFGPGTRLTVL.

V usage is TRBV28 and J usage is TRBJ2-1; the match to TRBD1 covers 11 bases. Per germline, CDR1 MDHEN and CDR2 SYDVKM. After removal of 4 bases from V and 15 bases from J, the junction contained 5 bases not matched to a gene. This CDR3 region has 12 residues. The CDR3 reads CASSSGTGGGFF. CDR3 coding DNA: TGTGCCAGCAGTTCCGGGACAGGGGGGGGGTTCTTC.

This clone has only a few counts. V and J are TRBV7-9 and TRBJ2-1, with TRBD2 identical over 9 bases. The CDR3 loop spans 16 amino acids. V shed 5 bases and J 1 base; nucleotides not matched to a gene: 6. The germline V gene encodes CDR1 SEHNR and CDR2 FQNEAQ (reference sequence). CDR3 loop: CASSPPSGRSYNEQFF. The CDR3 DNA reads TGTGCCAGCAGCCCTCCCAGCGGGAGGTCCTACAATGAGCAGTTCTTC.